The clone carrying this T cell receptor beta chain was observed once. Antigen: not known. The data are from a study of type 1 and type 2 diabetes patients. Overall study: Donors were type 1 diabetes, type 2 diabetes, or nondiabetic controls. Study observations and caveats: Type 1 diabetes repertoires were significantly less diverse than type 2 diabetes ones.

The germline CDR1 and CDR2 sequences are MNHEY and SMNVEV (reference sequence). The CDR3 has 16 amino acids. Trimming cost V 2 bases and J 6 bases; bases outside gene matches: 10. Amplification started from genomic DNA. A primer set of 30 forward and 13 reverse primers amplified the CDR3. TCRdb processed the multiplex PCR reads anew with MiXCR; each CDR3 protein has one entry. This sample has a few hundred thousand distinct CDR3 sequences; roughly 44% occur once, and the top ten carry roughly an eighth. The material sequenced was peripheral blood mononuclear cells (PBMCs). This receptor was taken from a man aged 18 to 29 with type 2 diabetes. This chain connects TRBV27 to TRBJ2-1, with 7 nucleotides matching TRBD2. The CDR3 nucleotides read TGTGCCAGCAGTTTACTCACTAGCGCGAATATCAATGAGCAGTTCTTC. Protein sequence: CASSLLTSANINEQFF.